This TCR beta chain was profiled in a study of blood T cell repertoires in COVID-19. At the level of the study: Italy, Spain and the United States were the sources of the convalescent and acute COVID-19 samples. T cells, B-cell-depleted T cells, or PBMCs provided the cDNA or gDNA that served as material.

Per the original methods: Counts of nucleated cells, estimated from reference gene primer amplification, were obtained. Clones were sequenced by immunoSEQ multiplex PCR, and TCRdb holds only the in-frame ones, with some missing. The V and J calls and clone size come from that table; D and trimming were worked out from the DNA. The sample has some 160,000 clones, approximately 91% seen once; the top ten hold roughly 5%. Seattle patient enrollment occurred during active infection, with longitudinal follow-up thereafter. The CDR3 is 18 amino acids. V was pared by 6 bases and J by 9 bases, with 19 bases of the junction left unmatched. Germline V gives CDR1 SGHNT, CDR2 YYREEE (reference sequence).

Material for sequencing was peripheral blood. The genes are TRBV5-4 and TRBJ2-1; 12 bases match TRBD2. The sequence was collected from a man between 18 and 29 years old with COVID-19, enrolled during active disease. Here the CDR3 DNA reads TGTGCCAGCAACGATAAGAGACTAGCGGGAGTTTTGGGGGGTGAGCAGTTCTTC. This encodes CASNDKRLAGVLGGEQFF.